The text below deals with one T cell receptor beta chain. The entry originates in a study of blood T cell repertoires in COVID-19. Study-wide context: COVID-19 samples from acute and convalescent phases originated in the United States, Italy and Spain. T cells, B-cell-depleted T cells, or PBMCs supplied cDNA or gDNA.

Original processing notes: Estimation of nucleated cell counts was performed using reference gene primer amplification. Sequenced by immunoSEQ multiplex PCR; TCRdb stores in-frame clones only, minus some. That table furnishes V, J and clone size, whereas the DNA furnished D and trimming. The sample lists 300,000 to 400,000 clones, around nine tenths seen once, with under 5% in the top ten. Trimming at V came to 5 bases and at J to 2 bases, leaving 7 bases not matched to a gene. Germline-derived CDR1 and CDR2 are SQVTM and ANQGSEA. The CDR3 spans 14 residues. This sequence joins TRBV29-1 and TRBJ2-7; 9 bases match TRBD1. This receptor was taken from a woman aged 45-65 years with active or convalescent COVID-19. The sequenced sample was peripheral blood. The CDR3 region is CSVLPGTGTYEQYF. Written as DNA, the CDR3 is TGCAGCGTTCTACCCGGGACAGGGACCTACGAGCAGTACTTC.